Described below is a single TCR beta chain sequence and its context. Its antigen is still unknown. This sample was taken from a study of shared clonotypes between healthy human individuals. General study results and limits: It was only blood that was sampled, and tissue repertoires likely differ.

Profiling relied on immunoSEQ multiplex PCR, and the TCRdb table lists in-frame clones only, not all of them. Here the sample spans approximately 460,000 clones, roughly three quarters being singletons. Looked up from germline, CDR1 is SGDLS and CDR2 is YYNGEE. The CDR3 spans 13 residues. Losses at the gene ends were 6 bases for V and 8 bases for J; bases not matched to a gene: 6. The origin of this receptor is a woman between 40 and 50 years old in good health. Some clones in this sample may be carry-over from other donors' samples. The source material was PBMCs. The rearrangement joins TRBV9 to TRBJ2-1, with TRBD1 matching over 9 bases. CDR3 sequence (DNA): TGTGCCAGCACGGGACAGGGTCTCCATGAGCAGTTCTTC. Its translation: CASTGQGLHEQFF.